The next 14 T cell receptor beta chains were all read from a single sample in a study of blood T cell repertoires in COVID-19. Repertoires were generated with immunoSEQ multiplex PCR, while TCRdb's copy carries only in-frame clones and drops some. The sample lists about 210,000 clones; 80% to 90% were seen once. The specimen sequenced was PBMCs or T cells enriched from blood (not recorded which). The receptors here all came from a woman aged 40 to 50 with acute COVID-19.

Note on this clone: A junction end diverges from the germline sequence, so it may reflect a read error. The chain employs TRBV20-1 and TRBJ2-1; a possible D gene is TRBD2 (5 bases). Germline assignment: CDR1 DFQATT and CDR2 SNEGSKA (reference sequence). The CDR3 has 11 amino acids. The CDR3 here is CSARDLRLKIF. The CDR3 DNA is TGCAGTGCTAGAGATCTTAGACTAAAGATCTTC.

The chain employs TRBV28 and TRBJ1-3, with D possibly TRBD1 on 6 matching bases. The V gene lost 10 bases and the J gene lost 0 bases, with 16 bases spanning the gap. This CDR3 contains 15 residues. Germline V gene data show CDR1 as MDHEN and CDR2 as SYDVKM. For the CDR3, the DNA is TGTGCCACCTCCTTGGGAGGGGGCTCTGGAAACACCATATATTTT. Translated: CATSLGGGSGNTIYF.

The J gene is TRBJ2-7, the V gene TRBV6-5; 9 positions agree with TRBD1. The CDR3 totals 14 residues. Germline V CDR1 and CDR2: MNHEY, SVGAGI. The V segment lost 2 bases and the J segment 3 bases; nucleotides outside the gene matches: 2. This chain's CDR3 is CASSYGTGHYEQYF. As DNA, the CDR3 is TGTGCCAGCAGTTACGGGACAGGGCACTACGAGCAGTACTTC.

The rearrangement joins TRBV19 to TRBJ2-1, with 10 bases lining up with TRBD2. Germline CDR1 and CDR2: LNHDA and SQIVND (reference sequence). V was clipped by 6 bases and J by 3 bases; unmatched bases: 8. The CDR3 sequence is 16 residues long. CDR3 loop: CASRSSGSFGYNEQFF. CDR3 nucleotide sequence: TGTGCCAGTAGATCTAGCGGGAGTTTCGGCTACAATGAGCAGTTCTTC.

The rearrangement joins TRBV28 to TRBJ1-5; D uncertain. V was clipped by 7 bases and J by 1 base, with 11 bases between them. CDR3 length: 14 amino acids. CDR1 and CDR2 from the germline V gene are MDHEN and SYDVKM. CDR3 DNA sequence: TGTGCCAGCACCTTTTCCTCCAGCAATCAGCCCCAGCATTTT. This gives the protein CASTFSSSNQPQHF.

Only one count was recorded for this clone. The V call is TRBV6-5, the J call TRBJ2-7, with unresolved D. There are 13 residues in the CDR3. Trimming took 6 bases from V and 3 from J, leaving 12 bases between them. Germline loops: CDR1 MNHEY, CDR2 SVGAGI. Here the CDR3 reads CASRMTLDYEQYF. Written as DNA, the CDR3 is TGTGCCAGCAGAATGACACTTGACTACGAGCAGTACTTC.

CDR3 nucleotide sequence: TGTGCCAGCAGCGTCCAGCGGGTCGTCGAAACCCAAGATTTCTTT. Translated, it gives CASSVQRVVETQDFF. J is TRBJ1-1 and V is TRBV28; no firm D call. The ends were cut back, 6 bases at V and 13 bases at J, with 27 bases in the middle. The germline CDR1 and CDR2 sequences are MDHEN and SYDVKM. This CDR3 spans 15 amino acids. Filled out from reference TRBV28 and TRBJ1-1, the complete variable domain reads DVKVTQSSRYLVKRTGEKVFLECVQDMDHENMFWYRQDPGLGLRLIYFSYDVKMKEKGDIPEGYSVSREKKERFSLILESASTNQTSMYLCASSVQRVVETQDFFGQGTRLTVV.

The V call is TRBV18, the J call TRBJ2-1; 8 bases map to TRBD2. The CDR3 is made up of 17 amino acids. The V gene's germline CDR1 is KGHSH and CDR2 LQKENI. V lost 1 base and J lost 5; bases outside the gene matches: 10. CDR3 DNA sequence: TGTGCCAGCTCACCACGGTATGGCGAGCGGGAGAACAATGAGCAGTTCTTC. This gives the protein CASSPRYGERENNEQFF.

The gene calls are TRBV15 and TRBJ1-2; maybe TRBD1 (5 bases). CDR1 and CDR2 from the germline V gene are LNHNV and YYDKDF (reference sequence). V lost 3 bases and J 0 bases, leaving 8 bases between the germline ends. The CDR3 contains 14 residues. CDR3 protein: CATSRDTSNYGYTF. In DNA, the CDR3 is TGTGCCACCAGCAGGGACACCTCTAACTATGGCTACACCTTC.

The rearrangement links TRBV5-4 to TRBJ2-7, with D possibly being TRBD2 (5 bases). The V gene lost 0 bases and the J gene lost 2 bases, with 18 bases spanning the gap. Germline lookup yields CDR1 SGHNT and CDR2 YYREEE (reference sequence). This CDR3 region has 17 residues. CDR3 coding DNA: TGTGCCAGCAGCTTGGGTCTCGGGATCCCTAACCCCTACGAGCAGTACTTC. Protein: CASSLGLGIPNPYEQYF.

V usage is TRBV29-1 and J usage is TRBJ2-4; a possible D gene is TRBD2 (5 bases). The germline CDR1 and CDR2 sequences are SQVTM and ANQGSEA. The V gene lost 2 bases and the J gene lost 5 bases, with 19 bases spanning the gap. This CDR3 contains 16 residues. The CDR3 protein is CSVEIAEGTRENIQYF. CDR3 bases: TGCAGCGTTGAAATTGCGGAAGGTACTAGGGAAAACATTCAGTACTTC.

The CDR3 is CATSRGQDNEKLFF. The CDR3 bases are TGTGCCACCAGCAGGGGACAGGACAATGAAAAACTGTTTTTT. The chain is built from TRBV15 and TRBJ1-4; 8 nucleotides match TRBD1. The J segment lost 5 bases and the V segment lost 3 bases, leaving 2 bases of the junction unmatched. The CDR3 has 14 residues. CDR1 is LNHNV and CDR2 is YYDKDF in the germline V gene (reference sequence).

V and J are TRBV27 and TRBJ1-1; the D is unclear. Trimming pared 4 bases from V and 5 bases from J, leaving 11 bases between. Germline assignment: CDR1 MNHEY and CDR2 SMNVEV (reference sequence). The CDR3 contains 13 residues. Here the CDR3 DNA reads TGTGCCAGCAGTTCTCTTTCGAGGACTGAAGCTTTCTTT. Encoded protein: CASSSLSRTEAFF.

The chain has TRBV3-1 (or the pseudogene TRBV3-2) and TRBJ2-5, with 8 nucleotides matching TRBD1. The V gene end was trimmed by 3 bases and the J gene end by 5 bases; junction bases not matched to a gene: 5. This CDR3 is 14 amino acids long. Germline V CDR1 and CDR2: LGHDT, YNNKEL (reference sequence). CDR3 coding DNA: TGTGCCAGCAGCCACAGGGGGCGAGGGGAGACCCAGTACTTC. This gives the protein CASSHRGRGETQYF.